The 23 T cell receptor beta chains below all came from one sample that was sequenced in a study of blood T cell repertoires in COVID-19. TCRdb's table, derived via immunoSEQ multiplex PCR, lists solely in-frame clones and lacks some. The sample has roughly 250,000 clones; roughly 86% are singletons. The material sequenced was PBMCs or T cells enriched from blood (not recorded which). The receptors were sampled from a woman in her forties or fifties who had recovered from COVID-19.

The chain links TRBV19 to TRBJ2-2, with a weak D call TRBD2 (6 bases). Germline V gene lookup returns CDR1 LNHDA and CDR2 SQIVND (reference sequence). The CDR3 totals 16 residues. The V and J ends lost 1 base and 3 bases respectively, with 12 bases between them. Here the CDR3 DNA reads TGTGCCAGTAGTATAGGAGGAGGGCCTGACACCGGGGAGCTGTTTTTT. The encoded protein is CASSIGGGPDTGELFF.

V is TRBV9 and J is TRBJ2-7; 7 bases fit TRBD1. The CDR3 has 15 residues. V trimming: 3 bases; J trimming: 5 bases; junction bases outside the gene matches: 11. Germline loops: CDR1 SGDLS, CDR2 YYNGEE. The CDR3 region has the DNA TGTGCCAGCAGCGCCCGACAGGGTTCAAAGGACGAGCAGTACTTC. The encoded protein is CASSARQGSKDEQYF.

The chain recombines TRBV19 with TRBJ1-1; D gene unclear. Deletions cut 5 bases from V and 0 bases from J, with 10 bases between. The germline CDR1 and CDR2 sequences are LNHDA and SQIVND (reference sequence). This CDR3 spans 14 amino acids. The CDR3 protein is CASSPQSMNTEAFF. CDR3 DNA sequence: TGTGCCAGTAGTCCACAGTCCATGAACACTGAAGCTTTCTTT.

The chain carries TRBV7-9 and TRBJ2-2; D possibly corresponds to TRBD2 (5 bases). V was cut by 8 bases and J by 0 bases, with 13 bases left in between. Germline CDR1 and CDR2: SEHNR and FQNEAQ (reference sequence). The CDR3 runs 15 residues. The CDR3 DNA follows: TGTGCCAGCGGAGTGATAGCGACGAACACCGGGGAGCTGTTTTTT. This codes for CASGVIATNTGELFF.

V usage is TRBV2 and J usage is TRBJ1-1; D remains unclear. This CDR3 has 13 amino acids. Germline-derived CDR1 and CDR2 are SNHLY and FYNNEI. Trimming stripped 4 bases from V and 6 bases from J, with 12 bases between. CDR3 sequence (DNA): TGTGCCAGCAGTGGGCAAGGCCGGGCTGAAGCTTTCTTT. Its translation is CASSGQGRAEAFF.

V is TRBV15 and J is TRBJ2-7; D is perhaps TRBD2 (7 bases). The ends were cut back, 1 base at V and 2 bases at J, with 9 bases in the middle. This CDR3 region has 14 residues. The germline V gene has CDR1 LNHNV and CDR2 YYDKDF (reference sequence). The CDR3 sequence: CATSRGGGAYEQYF. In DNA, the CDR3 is TGTGCCACCAGCAGAGGCGGGGGCGCCTACGAGCAGTACTTC. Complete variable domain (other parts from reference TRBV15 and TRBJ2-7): DAMVIQNPRYQVTQFGKPVTLSCSQTLNHNVMYWYQQKSSQAPKLLFHYYDKDFNNEADTPDNFQSRRPNTSFCFLDIRSPGLGDTAMYLCATSRGGGAYEQYFGPGTRLTVT.

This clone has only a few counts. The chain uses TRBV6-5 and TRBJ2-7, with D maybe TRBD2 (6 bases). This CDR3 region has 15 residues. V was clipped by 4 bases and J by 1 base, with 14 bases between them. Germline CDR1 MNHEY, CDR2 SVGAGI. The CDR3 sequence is CASSSQTAGSYEQYF. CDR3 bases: TGTGCCAGCAGTTCCCAAACTGCGGGATCCTACGAGCAGTACTTC.

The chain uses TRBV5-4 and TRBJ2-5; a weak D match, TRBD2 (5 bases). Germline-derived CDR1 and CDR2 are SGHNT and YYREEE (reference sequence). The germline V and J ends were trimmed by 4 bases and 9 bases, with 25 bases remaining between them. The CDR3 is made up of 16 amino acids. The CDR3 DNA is TGTGCCAGCAGCGCTGGGCTTGGAGCGAGGAGAGGGCCCCAGTACTTC. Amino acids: CASSAGLGARRGPQYF.

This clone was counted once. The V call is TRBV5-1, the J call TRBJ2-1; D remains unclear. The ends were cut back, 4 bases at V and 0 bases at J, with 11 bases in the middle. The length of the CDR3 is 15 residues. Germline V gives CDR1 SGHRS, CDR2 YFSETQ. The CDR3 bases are TGCGCCAGCAGCCCCGAACCTAGCTCCTACAATGAGCAGTTCTTC. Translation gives CASSPEPSSYNEQFF.

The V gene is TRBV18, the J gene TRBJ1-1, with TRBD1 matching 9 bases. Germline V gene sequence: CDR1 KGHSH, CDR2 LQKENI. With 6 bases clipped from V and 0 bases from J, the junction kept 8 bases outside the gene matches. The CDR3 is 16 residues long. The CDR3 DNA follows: TGTGCCAGCTCGTCCGGGACAGGGCTTATGAACACTGAAGCTTTCTTT. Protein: CASSSGTGLMNTEAFF.

CDR3 nucleotide sequence: TGTGCCAGCAGTTTAGTACGGGGGAACACTGAAGCTTTCTTT. Its protein is CASSLVRGNTEAFF. V and J are TRBV28 and TRBJ1-1; D ambiguous. V lost 2 bases to trimming and J lost 1 base, with 8 bases between them. Per the germline V gene, CDR1 is MDHEN and CDR2 is SYDVKM. This CDR3 has 14 amino acids.

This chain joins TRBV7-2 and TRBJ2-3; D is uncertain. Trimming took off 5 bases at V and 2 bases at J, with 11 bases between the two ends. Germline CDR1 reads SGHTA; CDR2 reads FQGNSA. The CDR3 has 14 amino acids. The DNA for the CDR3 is TGTGCCAGCAGCGGGCGACATCCCACAGATACGCAGTATTTT. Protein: CASSGRHPTDTQYF.

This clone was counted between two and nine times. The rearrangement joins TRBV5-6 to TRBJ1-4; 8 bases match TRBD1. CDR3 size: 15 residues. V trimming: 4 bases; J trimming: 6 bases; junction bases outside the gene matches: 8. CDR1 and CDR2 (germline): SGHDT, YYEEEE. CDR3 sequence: CASSDTGGADEKLFF. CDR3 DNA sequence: TGTGCCAGCAGCGACACAGGGGGGGCCGATGAAAAACTGTTTTTT.

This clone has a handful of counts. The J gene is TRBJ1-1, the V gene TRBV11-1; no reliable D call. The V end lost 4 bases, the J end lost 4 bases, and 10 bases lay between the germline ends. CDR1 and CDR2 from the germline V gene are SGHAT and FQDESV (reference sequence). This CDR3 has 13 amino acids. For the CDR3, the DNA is TGTGCCAGCAGCTCACTAGATGGCACTGAAGCTTTCTTT. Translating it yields CASSSLDGTEAFF.

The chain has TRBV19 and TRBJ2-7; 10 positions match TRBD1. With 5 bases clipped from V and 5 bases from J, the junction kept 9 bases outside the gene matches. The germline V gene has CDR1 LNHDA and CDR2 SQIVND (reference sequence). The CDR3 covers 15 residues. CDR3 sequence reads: CASSPDRGRPNEQYF. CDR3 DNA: TGTGCCAGTAGTCCAGACAGGGGGCGTCCCAACGAGCAGTACTTC.

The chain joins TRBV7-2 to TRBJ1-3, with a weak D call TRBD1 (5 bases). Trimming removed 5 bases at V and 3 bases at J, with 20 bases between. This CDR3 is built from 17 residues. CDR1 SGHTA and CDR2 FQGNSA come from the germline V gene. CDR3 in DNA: TGTGCCAGCAGCCCCGCCCCACGGGGGTCCGGTGGAAACACCATATATTTT. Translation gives CASSPAPRGSGGNTIYF.

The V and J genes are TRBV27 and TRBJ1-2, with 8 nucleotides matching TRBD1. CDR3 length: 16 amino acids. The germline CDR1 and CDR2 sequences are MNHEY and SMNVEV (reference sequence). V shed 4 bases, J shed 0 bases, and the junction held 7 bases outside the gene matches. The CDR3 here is CASSYRGEMSNYGYTF. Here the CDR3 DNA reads TGTGCCAGCAGTTACAGGGGGGAAATGTCTAACTATGGCTACACCTTC.

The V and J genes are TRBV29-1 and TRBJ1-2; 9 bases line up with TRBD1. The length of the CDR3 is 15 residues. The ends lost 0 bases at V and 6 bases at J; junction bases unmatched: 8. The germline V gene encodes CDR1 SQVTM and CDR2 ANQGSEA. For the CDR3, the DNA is TGCAGCGTTGAAGACCAGGGGACAGGGTTGGATGGCTACACCTTC. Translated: CSVEDQGTGLDGYTF.

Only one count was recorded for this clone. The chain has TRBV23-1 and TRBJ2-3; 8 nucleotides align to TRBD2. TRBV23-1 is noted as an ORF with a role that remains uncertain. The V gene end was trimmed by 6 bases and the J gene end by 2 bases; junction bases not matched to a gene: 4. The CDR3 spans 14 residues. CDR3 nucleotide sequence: TGCGCCAGCAGGGGAGCGGGAGACACAGATACGCAGTATTTT. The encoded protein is CASRGAGDTDTQYF.

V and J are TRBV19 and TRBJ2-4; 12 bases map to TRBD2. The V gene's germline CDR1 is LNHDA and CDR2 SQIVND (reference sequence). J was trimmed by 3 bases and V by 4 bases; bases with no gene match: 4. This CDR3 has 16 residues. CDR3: CASSTLAGGGKNIQYF. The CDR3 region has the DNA TGTGCCAGTAGTACCCTAGCGGGAGGGGGCAAAAACATTCAGTACTTC.

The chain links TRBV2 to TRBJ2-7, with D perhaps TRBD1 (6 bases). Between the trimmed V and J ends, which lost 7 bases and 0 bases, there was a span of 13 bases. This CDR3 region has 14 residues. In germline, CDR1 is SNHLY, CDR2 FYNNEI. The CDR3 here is CASIKDRYSYEQYF. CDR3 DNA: TGTGCCAGCATTAAAGACAGGTACTCCTACGAGCAGTACTTC.

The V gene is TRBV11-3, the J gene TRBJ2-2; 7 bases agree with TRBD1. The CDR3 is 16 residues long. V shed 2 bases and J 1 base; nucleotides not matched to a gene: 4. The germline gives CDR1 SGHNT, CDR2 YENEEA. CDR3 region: CASSLRGTENTGELFF. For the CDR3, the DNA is TGTGCCAGCAGCTTAAGAGGGACAGAGAACACCGGGGAGCTGTTTTTT.

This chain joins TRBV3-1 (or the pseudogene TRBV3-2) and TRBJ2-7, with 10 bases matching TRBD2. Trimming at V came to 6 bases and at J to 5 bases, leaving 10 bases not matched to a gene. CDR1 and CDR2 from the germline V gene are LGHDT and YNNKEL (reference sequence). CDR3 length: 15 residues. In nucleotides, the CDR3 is TGTGCCAGCAGTGATAATAGCGGGAGGATTCACGAGCAGTACTTC. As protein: CASSDNSGRIHEQYF.